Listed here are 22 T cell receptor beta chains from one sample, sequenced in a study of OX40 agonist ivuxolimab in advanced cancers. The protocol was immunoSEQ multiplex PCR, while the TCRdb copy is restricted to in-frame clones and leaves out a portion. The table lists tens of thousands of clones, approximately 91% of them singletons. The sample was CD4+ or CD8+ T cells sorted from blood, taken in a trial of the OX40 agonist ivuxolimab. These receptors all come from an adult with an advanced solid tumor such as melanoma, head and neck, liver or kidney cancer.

DNA of the CDR3: TGCGCCAGCAGTGGACTAGCCGAAGTAGCCAAAAACATTCAGTACTTC. As protein: CASSGLAEVAKNIQYF. V gene TRBV10-2 combines with J gene TRBJ2-4; 7 bases match TRBD2. The CDR3 has 16 amino acids. Trimming removed 4 bases from V and 0 bases from J; junction bases left unmatched: 6. Germline V gene lookup returns CDR1 WSHSY and CDR2 SAAADI.

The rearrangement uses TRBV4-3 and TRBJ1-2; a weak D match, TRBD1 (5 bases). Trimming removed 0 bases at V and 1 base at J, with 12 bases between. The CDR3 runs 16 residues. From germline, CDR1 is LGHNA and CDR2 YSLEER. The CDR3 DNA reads TGCGCCAGCAGCCAAGATGGGCAGGGACTTAACTATGGCTACACCTTC. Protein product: CASSQDGQGLNYGYTF.

In DNA form, the CDR3 reads TGTGCCAGCAGCTCCGGGGGGGGCACCGGGGAGCTGTTTTTT. Protein: CASSSGGGTGELFF. The chain recombines TRBV9 with TRBJ2-2, with 8 bases matching TRBD2. Germline V gene data show CDR1 as SGDLS and CDR2 as YYNGEE. The CDR3 has 14 residues. The junction had 3 bases not matched to a gene; V was cut back by 4 bases and J by 4 bases. Using reference TRBV9 and TRBJ2-2 for the parts outside the CDR3, the full variable domain is DSGVTQTPKHLITATGQRVTLRCSPRSGDLSVYWYQQSLDQGLQFLIQYYNGEERAKGNILERFSAQQFPDLHSELNLSSLELGDSALYFCASSSGGGTGELFFGEGSRLTVL.

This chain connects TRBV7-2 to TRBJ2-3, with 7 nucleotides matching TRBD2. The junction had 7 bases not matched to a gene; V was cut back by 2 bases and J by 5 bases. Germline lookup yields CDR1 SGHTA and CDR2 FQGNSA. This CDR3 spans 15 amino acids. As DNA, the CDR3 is TGTGCCAGCAGCTTATACGTAGGGGAGGGAGATACGCAGTATTTT. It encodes CASSLYVGEGDTQYF.

The CDR3 nucleotides are TGTGCCAGCAGTACAACTAATGAAAAACTGTTTTTT. Translated, it gives CASSTTNEKLFF. The chain has TRBV9 and TRBJ1-4; D gene ambiguous. Deletions cut 5 bases from V and 0 bases from J, with 2 bases between. This CDR3 contains 12 residues. Germline-derived CDR1 and CDR2 are SGDLS and YYNGEE.

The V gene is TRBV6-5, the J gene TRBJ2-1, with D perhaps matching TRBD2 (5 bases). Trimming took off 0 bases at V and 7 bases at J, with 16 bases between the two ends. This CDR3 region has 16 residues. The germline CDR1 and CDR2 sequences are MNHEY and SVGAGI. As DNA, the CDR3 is TGTGCCAGCAGTTACTCCAGCCCAAGACTAAAAAATGAGCAGTTCTTC. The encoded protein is CASSYSSPRLKNEQFF.

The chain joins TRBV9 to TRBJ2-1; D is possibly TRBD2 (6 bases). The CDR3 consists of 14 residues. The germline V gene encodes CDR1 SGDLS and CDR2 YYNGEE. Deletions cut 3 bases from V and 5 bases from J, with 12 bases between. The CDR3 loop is CASSGGGGDNEQFF. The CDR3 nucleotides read TGTGCCAGCAGCGGGGGTGGCGGGGACAATGAGCAGTTCTTC.

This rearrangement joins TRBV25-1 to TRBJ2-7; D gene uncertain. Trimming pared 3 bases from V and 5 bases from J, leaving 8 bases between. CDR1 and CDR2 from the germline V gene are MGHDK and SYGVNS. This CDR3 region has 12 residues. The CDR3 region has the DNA TGTGCCAGCAGTGACCGACCGCACGAGCAGTACTTC. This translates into CASSDRPHEQYF.

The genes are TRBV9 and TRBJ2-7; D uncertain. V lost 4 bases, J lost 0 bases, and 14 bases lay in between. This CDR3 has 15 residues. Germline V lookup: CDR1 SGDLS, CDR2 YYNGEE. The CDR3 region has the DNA TGTGCCAGCAGCCAATGGGCTTACGGCTCCTACGAGCAGTACTTC. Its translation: CASSQWAYGSYEQYF.

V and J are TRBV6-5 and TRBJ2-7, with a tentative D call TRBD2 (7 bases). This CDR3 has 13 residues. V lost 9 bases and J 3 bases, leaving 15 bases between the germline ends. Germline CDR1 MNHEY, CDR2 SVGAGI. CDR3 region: CASRGGHIYEQYF. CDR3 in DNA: TGTGCCAGTAGGGGGGGACATATCTACGAGCAGTACTTC.

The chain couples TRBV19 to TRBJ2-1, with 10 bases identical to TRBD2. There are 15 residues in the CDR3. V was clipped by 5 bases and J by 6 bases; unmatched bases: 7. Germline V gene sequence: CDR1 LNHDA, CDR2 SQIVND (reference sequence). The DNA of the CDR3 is TGTGCCAGTAGTTATCTAGCGGGAGTTAGCAATGAGCAGTTCTTC. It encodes CASSYLAGVSNEQFF.

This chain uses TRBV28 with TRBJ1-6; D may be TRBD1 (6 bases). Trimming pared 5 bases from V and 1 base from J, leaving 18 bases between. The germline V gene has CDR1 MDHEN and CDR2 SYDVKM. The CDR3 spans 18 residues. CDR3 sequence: CASSIPTGSKSYNSPLHF. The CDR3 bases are TGTGCCAGCAGTATTCCGACAGGCTCGAAGTCCTATAATTCACCCCTCCACTTT.

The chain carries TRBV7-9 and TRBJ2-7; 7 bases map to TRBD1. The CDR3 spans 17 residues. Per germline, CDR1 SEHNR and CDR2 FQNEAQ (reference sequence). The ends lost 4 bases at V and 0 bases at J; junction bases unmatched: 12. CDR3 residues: CASSSLQGELHSYEQYF. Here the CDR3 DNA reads TGTGCCAGCAGCTCGCTGCAGGGGGAGCTCCACTCCTACGAGCAGTACTTC.

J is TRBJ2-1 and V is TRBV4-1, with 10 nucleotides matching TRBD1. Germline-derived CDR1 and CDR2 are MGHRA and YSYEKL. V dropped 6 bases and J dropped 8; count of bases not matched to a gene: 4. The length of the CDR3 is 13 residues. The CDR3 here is CASRLTGGDEQFF. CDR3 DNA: TGCGCCAGCAGGTTGACAGGGGGCGATGAGCAGTTCTTC.

The CDR3 spells CASRGGSRDTEAFF. The CDR3 coding sequence is TGTGCCTCCCGAGGGGGGTCGAGGGACACTGAAGCTTTCTTT. V gene TRBV2 combines with J gene TRBJ1-1; perhaps TRBD1 as D (6 bases). The V gene's germline CDR1 is SNHLY and CDR2 FYNNEI. Trimming cost V 11 bases and J 3 bases, with 19 bases left between them. This CDR3 has 14 amino acids.

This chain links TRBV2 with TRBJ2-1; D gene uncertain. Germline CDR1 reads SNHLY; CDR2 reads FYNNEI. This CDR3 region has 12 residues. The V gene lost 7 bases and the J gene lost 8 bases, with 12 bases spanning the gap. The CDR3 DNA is TGTGCCAGCACGAGGCCGGGTCATGAGCAGTTCTTC. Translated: CASTRPGHEQFF.

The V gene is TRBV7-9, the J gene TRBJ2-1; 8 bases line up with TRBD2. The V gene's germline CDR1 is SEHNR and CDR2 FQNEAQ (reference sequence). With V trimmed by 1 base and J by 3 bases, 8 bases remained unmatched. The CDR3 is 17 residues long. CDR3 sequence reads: CASSLGGAGVFYNEQFF. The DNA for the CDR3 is TGTGCCAGCAGCTTAGGGGGAGCGGGAGTTTTCTACAATGAGCAGTTCTTC.

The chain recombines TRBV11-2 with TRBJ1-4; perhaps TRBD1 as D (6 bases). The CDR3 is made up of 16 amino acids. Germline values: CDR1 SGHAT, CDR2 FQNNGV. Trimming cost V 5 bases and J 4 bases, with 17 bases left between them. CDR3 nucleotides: TGTGCCAGCAGCCAATATTTCGGACAGAATAATGAAAAACTGTTTTTT. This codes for CASSQYFGQNNEKLFF. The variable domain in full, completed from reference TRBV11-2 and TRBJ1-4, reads EAGVAQSPRYKIIEKRQSVAFWCNPISGHATLYWYQQILGQGPKLLIQFQNNGVVDDSQLPKDRFSAERLKGVDSTLKIQPAKLEDSAVYLCASSQYFGQNNEKLFFGSGTQLSVL.

This CDR3 is CAIASGGDAGELFF. The CDR3 DNA is TGTGCCATCGCCTCAGGGGGGGACGCCGGGGAGCTGTTTTTT. This sequence joins TRBV7-9 and TRBJ2-2, with D possibly called TRBD1 or TRBD2 (7 bases each). The V and J ends lost 10 bases and 6 bases respectively, with 18 bases between them. The CDR3 has 14 residues. Germline V gene sequence: CDR1 SEHNR, CDR2 FQNEAQ (reference sequence).

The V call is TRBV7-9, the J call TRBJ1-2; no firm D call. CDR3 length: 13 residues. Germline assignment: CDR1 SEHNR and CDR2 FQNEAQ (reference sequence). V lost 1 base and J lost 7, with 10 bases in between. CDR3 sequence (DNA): TGTGCCAGCAGCTTAGGTTACGTTTTTGGCTACACCTTC. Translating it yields CASSLGYVFGYTF.

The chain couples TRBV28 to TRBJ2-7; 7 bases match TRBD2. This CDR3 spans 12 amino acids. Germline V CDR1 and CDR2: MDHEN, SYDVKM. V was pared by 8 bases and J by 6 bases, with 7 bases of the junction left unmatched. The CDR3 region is CASLGGVGEQYF. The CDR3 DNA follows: TGTGCCAGCCTGGGGGGGGTGGGCGAGCAGTACTTC.

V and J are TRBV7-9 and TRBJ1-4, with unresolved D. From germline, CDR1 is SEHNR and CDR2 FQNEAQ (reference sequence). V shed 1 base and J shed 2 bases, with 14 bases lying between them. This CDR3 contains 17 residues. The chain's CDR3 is CASSLGPIHLTNEKLFF. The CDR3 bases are TGTGCCAGCAGCTTAGGACCCATCCATCTCACTAATGAAAAACTGTTTTTT.